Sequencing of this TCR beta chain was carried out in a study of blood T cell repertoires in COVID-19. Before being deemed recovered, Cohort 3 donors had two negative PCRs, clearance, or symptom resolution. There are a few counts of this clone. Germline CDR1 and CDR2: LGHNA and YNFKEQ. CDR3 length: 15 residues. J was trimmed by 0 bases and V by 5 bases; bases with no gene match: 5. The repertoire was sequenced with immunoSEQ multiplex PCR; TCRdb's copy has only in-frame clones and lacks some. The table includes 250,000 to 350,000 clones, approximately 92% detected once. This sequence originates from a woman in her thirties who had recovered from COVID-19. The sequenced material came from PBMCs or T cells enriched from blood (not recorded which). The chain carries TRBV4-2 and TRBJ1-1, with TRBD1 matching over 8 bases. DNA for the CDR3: TGTGCCAGCAGCTTAGACAGGGGACTGAACACTGAAGCTTTCTTT. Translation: CASSLDRGLNTEAFF.